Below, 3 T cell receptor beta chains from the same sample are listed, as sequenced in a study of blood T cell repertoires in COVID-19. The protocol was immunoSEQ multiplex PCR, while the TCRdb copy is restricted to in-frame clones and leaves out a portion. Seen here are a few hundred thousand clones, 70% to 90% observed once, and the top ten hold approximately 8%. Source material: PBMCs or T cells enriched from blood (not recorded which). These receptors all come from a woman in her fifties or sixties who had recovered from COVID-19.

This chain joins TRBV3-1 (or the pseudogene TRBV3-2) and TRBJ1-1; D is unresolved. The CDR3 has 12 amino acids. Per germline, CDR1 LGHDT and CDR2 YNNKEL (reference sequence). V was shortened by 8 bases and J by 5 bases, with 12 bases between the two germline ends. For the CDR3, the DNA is TGTGCCAGCGGACTTGTAGGAACTGAAGCTTTCTTT. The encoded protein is CASGLVGTEAFF.

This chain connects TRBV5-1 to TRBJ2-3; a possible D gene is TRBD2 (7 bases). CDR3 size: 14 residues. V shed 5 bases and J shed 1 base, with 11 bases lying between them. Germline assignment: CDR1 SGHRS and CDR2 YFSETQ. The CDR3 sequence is CASRRGRGTDTQYF. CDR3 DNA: TGCGCCAGCAGGCGGGGGCGGGGCACAGATACGCAGTATTTT.

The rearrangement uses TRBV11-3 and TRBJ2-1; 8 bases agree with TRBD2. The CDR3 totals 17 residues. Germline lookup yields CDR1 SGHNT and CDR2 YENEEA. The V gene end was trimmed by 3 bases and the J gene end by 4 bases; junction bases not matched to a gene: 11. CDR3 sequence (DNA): TGTGCCAGCAGCTTCGGACTAGCCCCGTCTAGTTACAATGAGCAGTTCTTC. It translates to CASSFGLAPSSYNEQFF.